This entry lists 3 T cell receptor beta chains sequenced from one sample in a study of identifying expanded T cells in peripheral blood. The protocol was immunoSEQ multiplex PCR, while the TCRdb copy is restricted to in-frame clones and leaves out a portion. The sample consists of 50,000 to 65,000 clones, around 83% of them appearing once. Sequencing was performed on blood. The source is a person between 18 and 70 years old in good health.

This clone was counted between two and nine times. This rearrangement joins TRBV2 to TRBJ1-5; D is possibly TRBD1 (6 bases). Germline CDR1 is SNHLY and CDR2 is FYNNEI. The CDR3 has 14 residues. V lost 1 base to trimming and J lost 6 bases, with 10 bases between them. CDR3 bases: TGTGCCAGCAGTGAAGTCAGGGGCGGTCAGCCCCAGCATTTT. Its translation is CASSEVRGGQPQHF.

The V and J genes are TRBV7-7 and TRBJ2-3; 13 bases are shared with TRBD2. V gave up 1 base and J gave up 8 bases; unmatched junction bases: 3. Germline V gives CDR1 SSHAT, CDR2 FNYEAQ (reference sequence). The CDR3 is made up of 15 amino acids. The CDR3 DNA reads as TGTGCCAGCAGCTTAGAAACTAGCGGGGGGGGTACGCAGTATTTT. Translated, it gives CASSLETSGGGTQYF. Full variable domain (outside the CDR3, taken from reference TRBV7-7 and TRBJ2-3): GAGVSQSPRYKVTKRGQDVTLRCDPISSHATLYWYQQALGQGPEFLTYFNYEAQPDKSGLPSDRFSAERPEGSISTLTIQRTEQRDSAMYRCASSLETSGGGTQYFGPGTRLTVL.

This chain uses TRBV9 with TRBJ1-1, with D uncertain. CDR3 length equals 15 residues. V lost 0 bases and J lost 0, with 9 bases in between. Germline V lookup: CDR1 SGDLS, CDR2 YYNGEE. The CDR3 is CASSVGAPLNTEAFF. The CDR3 DNA reads TGTGCCAGCAGCGTAGGGGCACCTTTGAACACTGAAGCTTTCTTT.